The 32 T cell receptor beta chains below were found in one sample sequenced in a study of blood T cells in healthy people across ages (dated by TCRdb to 2015 to 2017). Library construction relied on 5' RACE. The instrument given in TCRdb is Illumina HiSeq 2500. A second PCR of roughly 7 to 11 cycles was performed with a sample-barcoded 5' primer and a J-beta primer mix. The public sequencing data were trimmed at Q25 with fastp and processed into clonotypes with MiXCR by TCRdb, which kept only in-frame beta chains. Entries that share a CDR3 protein sequence are merged under the most common genes and DNA. The sample profile shows roughly 800,000 distinct CDR3 sequences; 58% of them were found once. The top ten clonotypes cover about 20% of the sample. The sample comprised blood. These receptors originate from a man aged 30 to 39 in good health.

The chain uses TRBV7-3 and TRBJ2-1, with D unclear. The germline CDR1 and CDR2 sequences are SGHTA and FQGTGA. V lost 5 bases and J 0 bases, leaving 11 bases between the germline ends. CDR3 length: 15 amino acids. The chain's CDR3 is CASSRTQSSYNEQFF. The CDR3 region has the DNA TGTGCCAGCAGCCGAACGCAGAGCTCCTACAATGAGCAGTTCTTC.

This clonotype was seen only a few times. The chain employs TRBV27 and TRBJ2-7; D is uncertain. CDR1 is MNHEY and CDR2 is SMNVEV in the germline V gene (reference sequence). CDR3 length equals 15 residues. V was clipped by 2 bases and J by 5 bases, with 16 bases between them. In nucleotides, the CDR3 is TGTGCCAGCAGTTTACGTCCCGATGGGGTTCACGAGCAGTACTTC. This gives the protein CASSLRPDGVHEQYF.

V and J are TRBV27 and TRBJ2-4; 8 bases match TRBD2. J was trimmed by 8 bases and V by 6 bases; bases with no gene match: 6. Germline V gene data show CDR1 as MNHEY and CDR2 as SMNVEV (reference sequence). This CDR3 has 13 residues. As DNA, the CDR3 is TGTGCCAGCAGCCCGGGACTAGTGGACATTCAGTACTTC. Its translation: CASSPGLVDIQYF.

The chain carries TRBV5-1 and TRBJ2-7; 7 bases fit TRBD2. The J segment lost 5 bases and the V segment lost 0 bases, leaving 8 bases of the junction unmatched. This CDR3 is built from 15 residues. Germline-derived CDR1 and CDR2 are SGHRS and YFSETQ. The CDR3 DNA follows: TGCGCCAGCAGCTTGGGGACTAGTCTGAGGGACGAGCAGTACTTC. This sequence encodes CASSLGTSLRDEQYF.

The chain is built from TRBV7-3 and TRBJ2-1; TRBD2 aligns across 8 bases. J was trimmed by 4 bases and V by 0 bases; bases with no gene match: 8. Germline-derived CDR1 and CDR2 are SGHTA and FQGTGA. The CDR3 length is 17 residues. The CDR3 loop reads CASSLTGRSGKYNEQFF. DNA of the CDR3: TGTGCCAGCAGCTTAACAGGTCGTAGCGGGAAGTACAATGAGCAGTTCTTC.

The genes are TRBV28 and TRBJ2-5; either TRBD1 or TRBD2 may supply D (6 bases each). With the DNA end fitting TRBJ2-7 better, the J assignment may be wrong. The germline gives CDR1 MDHEN, CDR2 SYDVKM. The CDR3 is made up of 15 amino acids. CDR3 in DNA: TGTGCCAGCAGAGCCGGGGGCGGGACGTTCGGCGAGCAGTACTTC. This sequence encodes CASRAGGGTFGEQYF.

The chain's CDR3 is CASSPKEQGSGRLDTQYF. CDR3 DNA: TGCGCCAGCAGCCCCAAGGAGCAAGGTAGCGGGAGGCTCGATACGCAGTATTTT. This chain joins TRBV4-1 and TRBJ2-3, with 10 bases identical to TRBD2. V trimming: 4 bases; J trimming: 6 bases; junction bases outside the gene matches: 16. CDR3 size: 18 residues. Looked up from germline, CDR1 is MGHRA and CDR2 is YSYEKL.

This clonotype was seen only a few times. The CDR3 sequence: CASSQDEANVLTF. In nucleotides, the CDR3 is TGTGCCAGCAGCCAAGACGAGGCCAACGTCCTGACTTTC. V gene TRBV3-1 combines with J gene TRBJ2-6; no clear D. The germline gives CDR1 LGHDT, CDR2 YNNKEL (reference sequence). Trimming shortened V by 0 bases and J by 6 bases, and 3 bases separated the two germline ends. There are 13 residues in the CDR3.

This clonotype was seen a handful of times. The J gene is TRBJ2-7, the V gene TRBV6-5; the D gene is possibly TRBD2 (5 bases). Trimming shortened V by 7 bases and J by 10 bases, and 14 bases separated the two germline ends. Looked up from germline, CDR1 is MNHEY and CDR2 is SVGAGI. This CDR3 region has 11 residues. The CDR3 here is CASNGDSGQYF. The CDR3 DNA reads as TGTGCCAGCAACGGGGATTCAGGACAGTACTTC.

This clonotype was counted only a few times. The chain uses TRBV25-1 and TRBJ2-1; TRBD1 matches 10 bases. Losses at the gene ends were 2 bases for V and 5 bases for J; bases not matched to a gene: 6. The germline gives CDR1 MGHDK, CDR2 SYGVNS. The CDR3 covers 16 residues. The CDR3 DNA follows: TGTGCCAGCAGTGAAGACGGACAGGGGGAACACAATGAGCAGTTCTTC. Amino acid sequence: CASSEDGQGEHNEQFF.

The J gene is TRBJ2-3, the V gene TRBV28; perhaps D is TRBD1 or TRBD2 (5 bases each). Per germline, CDR1 MDHEN and CDR2 SYDVKM. Trimming took 3 bases from V and 4 from J, leaving 17 bases between them. This CDR3 contains 16 residues. DNA of the CDR3: TGTGCCAGCAGTTTGGGGCGGGCCCCTTCGCCAGATACGCAGTATTTT. Its translation is CASSLGRAPSPDTQYF.

This chain links TRBV5-8 with TRBJ1-5, with D unclear. Trimming shortened V by 4 bases and J by 2 bases, and 7 bases separated the two germline ends. Germline lookup yields CDR1 SGHTS and CDR2 YDEGEE. The CDR3 has 13 residues. The CDR3 sequence is CASSRDGNQPQHF. The CDR3 DNA is TGTGCCAGCAGCCGTGACGGCAATCAGCCCCAGCATTTT.

The chain uses TRBV27 and TRBJ1-5, with 7 bases identical to TRBD1. V dropped 6 bases and J dropped 5; count of bases not matched to a gene: 7. CDR1 and CDR2 (germline): MNHEY, SMNVEV (reference sequence). The CDR3 is 14 amino acids. CDR3 coding DNA: TGTGCCAGCAGATTTGGGACAGCCGATCAGCCCCAGCATTTT. It translates to CASRFGTADQPQHF.

The chain uses TRBV12-3 or TRBV12-4 and TRBJ2-1, with 7 positions matching TRBD2. J gave up 3 bases and V 7 bases, and 6 bases lay outside the gene matches. The CDR3 has 14 residues. This chain's CDR3 is CASNAGVNYNEQFF. DNA of the CDR3: TGTGCCAGCAATGCGGGGGTTAACTACAATGAGCAGTTCTTC.

This clonotype was seen more than once but under ten times. V and J are TRBV29-1 and TRBJ1-1, with D hard to call. The CDR3 totals 14 residues. Germline V lookup: CDR1 SQVTM, CDR2 ANQGSEA. V dropped 6 bases and J dropped 2 bases, with 16 bases sitting between them. The CDR3 loop reads CSVHPLFGNTEAFF. CDR3 bases: TGCAGCGTCCATCCGCTGTTTGGAAACACTGAAGCTTTCTTT. The entire variable domain, with the rest obtained from reference TRBV29-1 and TRBJ1-1, is as follows: SAVISQKPSRDICQRGTSLTIQCQVDSQVTMMFWYRQQPGQSLTLIATANQGSEATYESGFVIDKFPISRPNLTFSTLTVSNMSPEDSSIYLCSVHPLFGNTEAFFGQGTRLTVV.

The chain uses TRBV19 and TRBJ1-2; D unresolved. The CDR3 consists of 15 residues. Trimming left V 5 bases short and J 5 bases short, with 18 bases between. Germline V CDR1 and CDR2: LNHDA, SQIVND (reference sequence). CDR3: CASSSPRAETYGYTF. The CDR3, as DNA: TGTGCCAGTAGTTCCCCTCGGGCAGAAACATATGGCTACACCTTC.

The rearrangement uses TRBV24-1 and TRBJ1-5, with TRBD1 matching 9 bases. The CDR3 totals 14 residues. Germline V gives CDR1 KGHDR, CDR2 SFDVKD. V was pared by 8 bases and J by 3 bases, with 4 bases of the junction left unmatched. CDR3 nucleotide sequence: TGTGCCACCAAGGGACAGGGTGACAATCAGCCCCAGCATTTT. Translating it yields CATKGQGDNQPQHF.

The chain couples TRBV7-2 to TRBJ2-3, with D unclear. The length of the CDR3 is 14 residues. The germline V gene has CDR1 SGHTA and CDR2 FQGNSA. Trimming removed 2 bases from V and 14 bases from J, with 20 bases in between. This chain's CDR3 is CASSLYAPGPSGYF. The CDR3 DNA is TGTGCCAGCAGCTTATATGCCCCCGGCCCTTCTGGGTATTTT.

This clonotype was seen only a few times. This chain links TRBV6-5 with TRBJ2-7; TRBD1 might be the D (7 bases). The length of the CDR3 is 17 residues. The germline V and J ends were trimmed by 0 bases and 3 bases, with 18 bases remaining between them. The germline V gene encodes CDR1 MNHEY and CDR2 SVGAGI. CDR3 region: CASSYSISGGGYYEQYF. CDR3 nucleotides: TGTGCCAGCAGTTACTCGATTTCAGGGGGAGGCTACTACGAGCAGTACTTC.

The chain couples TRBV7-3 to TRBJ2-1; 8 bases are a match to TRBD2. Germline V gene lookup returns CDR1 SGHTA and CDR2 FQGTGA. Losses at the gene ends were 5 bases for V and 8 bases for J; bases not matched to a gene: 11. CDR3 size: 15 residues. The CDR3 DNA follows: TGTGCCAGCAGCCGAAGCGGGAGTCCCGGGGATGAGCAGTTCTTC. It translates to CASSRSGSPGDEQFF.

This clonotype has ten or more counts. This sequence joins TRBV20-1 and TRBJ2-7; 7 nucleotides line up with TRBD2. CDR1 is DFQATT, CDR2 SNEGSKA, per germline (reference sequence). V shed 0 bases and J 4 bases; nucleotides not matched to a gene: 0. The CDR3 spans 12 residues. CDR3 in amino acids: CSAREREYEQYF. CDR3 coding DNA: TGCAGTGCTAGAGAGCGGGAGTACGAGCAGTACTTC.

This clonotype has only a few counts. The gene calls are TRBV7-2 and TRBJ1-2; D perhaps matches TRBD1 (5 bases). CDR3 length equals 15 residues. CDR1 SGHTA and CDR2 FQGNSA come from the germline V gene. V lost 4 bases and J lost 5, with 17 bases in between. This CDR3 reads CASSSHDSLPYGYTF. The CDR3, as DNA: TGTGCCAGCAGCTCCCATGACAGCTTACCTTATGGCTACACCTTC.

J is TRBJ1-2 and V is TRBV7-2, with TRBD1 identical over 7 bases. The CDR3 covers 15 residues. J was trimmed by 6 bases and V by 4 bases; bases with no gene match: 11. Germline CDR1 is SGHTA and CDR2 is FQGNSA. CDR3 nucleotide sequence: TGTGCCAGCAGCTCCTCGTTGACAGGGATAGATGGCTACACCTTC. Protein: CASSSSLTGIDGYTF.

The V gene is TRBV7-3, the J gene TRBJ2-7; maybe TRBD2 (6 bases). Trimming left V 5 bases short and J 7 bases short, with 21 bases between. From germline, CDR1 is SGHTA and CDR2 FQGTGA. This CDR3 has 15 amino acids. Here the CDR3 reads CASSTGTASYNEQYF. The CDR3 nucleotides are TGTGCCAGCAGCACCGGGACTGCCTCCTACAATGAGCAGTACTTC.

CDR3 nucleotide sequence: TGTGCCAGTAGTAGCGGGCGGCTCGGGTCCTACGAGCAGTACTTC. It yields the protein CASSSGRLGSYEQYF. The chain carries TRBV19 and TRBJ2-7, with D perhaps matching TRBD2 (5 bases). This CDR3 is built from 15 residues. V was cut by 4 bases and J by 1 base, with 14 bases left in between. Germline CDR1 reads LNHDA; CDR2 reads SQIVND (reference sequence).

This clonotype was recorded many times. The chain links TRBV18 to TRBJ1-1; D is unclear. Trimming pared 8 bases from V and 0 bases from J, leaving 10 bases between. Germline lookup yields CDR1 KGHSH and CDR2 LQKENI. CDR3 size: 13 residues. The CDR3 here is CASSPGLNTEAFF. CDR3 nucleotide sequence: TGTGCCAGCAGCCCAGGTTTGAACACTGAAGCTTTCTTT.

This clonotype has only a few counts. The rearrangement links TRBV12-3 or TRBV12-4 to TRBJ2-7; either TRBD1 or TRBD2 may fit D (5 bases each). The CDR3 sequence is 13 residues long. Trimming took 8 bases from V and 3 from J, leaving 14 bases between them. The CDR3 coding sequence is TGTGCCAGCTCACCACGGGGCGGCTACGAGCAGTACTTC. This translates into CASSPRGGYEQYF.

This chain joins TRBV7-2 and TRBJ1-2; tentatively, D is TRBD1 (5 bases). The germline CDR1 and CDR2 sequences are SGHTA and FQGNSA. V was trimmed by 2 bases and J by 1 base, leaving 8 bases between them. CDR3 length: 14 residues. CDR3 nucleotides: TGTGCCAGCAGCTTAATAGGGGTTAACTATGGCTACACCTTC. Protein product: CASSLIGVNYGYTF.

This clonotype was counted ten times or more. The chain carries TRBV20-1 and TRBJ2-7; 7 bases agree with TRBD1. Germline lookup yields CDR1 DFQATT and CDR2 SNEGSKA (reference sequence). CDR3 size: 14 residues. After removal of 1 base from V and 3 bases from J, the junction contained 6 bases not matched to a gene. CDR3 sequence: CSARGRQGRYEQYF. The CDR3 nucleotides read TGCAGTGCTAGAGGGCGACAGGGCCGCTACGAGCAGTACTTC.

The V and J genes are TRBV7-2 and TRBJ1-2; D may be TRBD1 (6 bases). Germline-derived CDR1 and CDR2 are SGHTA and FQGNSA. The CDR3 loop spans 14 amino acids. Trimming left V 5 bases short and J 2 bases short, with 12 bases between. The CDR3 sequence is CASSPHGTNYGYTF. The CDR3 DNA reads as TGTGCCAGCAGCCCTCACGGGACAAACTATGGCTACACCTTC.

This clonotype was counted between two and nine times. V usage is TRBV4-2 and J usage is TRBJ2-5; 8 nucleotides agree with TRBD2. V shed 4 bases, J shed 5 bases, and the junction held 15 bases outside the gene matches. The CDR3 contains 17 residues. CDR1 and CDR2 (germline): LGHNA, YNFKEQ. CDR3 nucleotides: TGTGCCAGCAGCCCGATCTTGCGGAGCGGGAGTGGTGAGACCCAGTACTTC. This gives the protein CASSPILRSGSGETQYF.

This clonotype occurred a few times. The rearrangement joins TRBV20-1 to TRBJ2-7; D is unresolved. Trimming left V 0 bases short and J 3 bases short, with 12 bases between. The CDR3 runs to 14 residues. The germline gives CDR1 DFQATT, CDR2 SNEGSKA (reference sequence). The CDR3 loop reads CSARDRRSNYEQYF. DNA for the CDR3: TGCAGTGCTAGAGATCGAAGGTCTAACTACGAGCAGTACTTC.